The 9 T cell receptor beta chains reported below all come from one sample, sequenced in a study of T cells in localized non-small cell lung cancer. Using immunoSEQ multiplex PCR, the repertoire was profiled, and TCRdb retains in-frame clones only, with some absent. Altogether roughly 30,000 clones are present, approximately 84% being singletons, with the ten largest covering over 4%. Sequenced material: peripheral blood mononuclear cells, taken before any cancer treatment. These receptors all come from a man aged 35 to 70 with stage III lung adenocarcinoma.

The chain uses TRBV5-1 and TRBJ2-3; D is possibly TRBD1 (6 bases). This CDR3 has 15 residues. V lost 0 bases and J lost 3, with 11 bases in between. Germline CDR1 and CDR2: SGHRS and YFSETQ. CDR3 nucleotide sequence: TGCGCCAGCAGCTTGGGATCTCAGGGGACAGATACGCAGTATTTT. Encoded protein: CASSLGSQGTDTQYF.

CDR3 sequence reads: CASSTSGGTGPEAFF. The CDR3 region has the DNA TGTGCCAGTAGTACGTCCGGGGGAACTGGCCCTGAAGCTTTCTTT. The V call is TRBV19, the J call TRBJ1-1; tentative D call: TRBD1 (5 bases). V was clipped by 4 bases and J by 6 bases, with 18 bases between them. The CDR3 loop spans 15 amino acids. Germline V gene data show CDR1 as LNHDA and CDR2 as SQIVND (reference sequence). The complete variable domain, with remaining parts taken from reference TRBV19 and TRBJ1-1, reads DGGITQSPKYLFRKEGQNVTLSCEQNLNHDAMYWYRQDPGQGLRLIYYSQIVNDFQKGDIAEGYSVSREKKESFPLTVTSAQKNPTAFYLCASSTSGGTGPEAFFGQGTRLTVV.

The chain uses TRBV4-2 and TRBJ2-7; tentatively, D is TRBD1 (6 bases). The CDR3 is made up of 20 amino acids. Germline CDR1 is LGHNA and CDR2 is YNFKEQ. Deletions cut 0 bases from V and 0 bases from J, with 24 bases between. As DNA, the CDR3 is TGTGCCAGCAGCCAAGAAGGAGCGGACAGAAGGTCAATAAGCTCCTACGAGCAGTACTTC. Amino acid sequence: CASSQEGADRRSISSYEQYF.

This clone was counted between two and nine times. This chain joins TRBV6-5 and TRBJ2-2; D ambiguous. Per the germline V gene, CDR1 is MNHEY and CDR2 is SVGAGI. Trimming shortened V by 5 bases and J by 4 bases, and 5 bases separated the two germline ends. The CDR3 consists of 12 residues. The DNA for the CDR3 is TGTGCCAGCAGTGAGACCACCGGGGAGCTGTTTTTT. It translates to CASSETTGELFF.

This sequence joins TRBV14 and TRBJ1-3; TRBD1 matches 10 bases. CDR1 and CDR2 (germline): SGHDN, FVKESK. V shed 5 bases and J 5 bases; nucleotides not matched to a gene: 18. There are 19 residues in the CDR3. As DNA, the CDR3 is TGTGCCAGCAGCTCCGCCGGGACAGGGGAGTCAGTCAGGAGAAACACCATATATTTT. This translates into CASSSAGTGESVRRNTIYF.

The table lists this clone with a count of one. The V and J genes are TRBV7-2 and TRBJ2-1; 7 nucleotides line up with TRBD2. Germline CDR1 and CDR2: SGHTA and FQGNSA. The CDR3 has 15 residues. The V gene end was trimmed by 5 bases and the J gene end by 4 bases; junction bases not matched to a gene: 8. CDR3 loop: CASSEGGSIYNEQFF. In nucleotides, the CDR3 is TGTGCCAGCAGCGAAGGCGGGAGTATTTACAATGAGCAGTTCTTC. The full variable domain, with the rest looked up from reference TRBV7-2 and TRBJ2-1, is GAGVSQSPSNKVTEKGKDVELRCDPISGHTALYWYRQSLGQGLEFLIYFQGNSAPDKSGLPSDRFSAERTGGSVSTLTIQRTQQEDSAVYLCASSEGGSIYNEQFFGPGTRLTVL.

This chain joins TRBV5-1 and TRBJ2-2; D remains unclear. Trimming removed 4 bases at V and 4 bases at J, with 14 bases between. The CDR3 loop spans 15 amino acids. In germline, CDR1 is SGHRS, CDR2 YFSETQ. CDR3 sequence: CASSPREASTGELFF. The CDR3 DNA follows: TGCGCCAGCAGCCCCCGTGAAGCCTCCACCGGGGAGCTGTTTTTT.

The V gene is TRBV2, the J gene TRBJ2-1; unclear D gene. V lost 2 bases to trimming and J lost 7 bases, with 15 bases between them. CDR1 and CDR2 from the germline V gene are SNHLY and FYNNEI. The CDR3 has 15 amino acids. CDR3: CASSERVGRANEQFF. The CDR3 nucleotides are TGTGCCAGCAGTGAAAGGGTTGGAAGGGCTAATGAGCAGTTCTTC.

This clone showed up just a few times. This chain connects TRBV28 to TRBJ1-2; 9 bases line up with TRBD1. The length of the CDR3 is 13 residues. From germline, CDR1 is MDHEN and CDR2 SYDVKM. The ends lost 5 bases at V and 8 bases at J; junction bases unmatched: 6. The CDR3 DNA is TGTGCCAGCAGTCTCACCGGGACAGGGGGCTACACCTTC. Translating it yields CASSLTGTGGYTF.